This T cell receptor (beta chain) was sequenced for a study of CD4 T cells in relation to SARS-CoV-2 and coronaviruses. Study in general: The HLA restriction of the shared crossreactive spike epitopes was mapped.

In the case of this clone: What it binds is unknown.

Profiled with immunoSEQ multiplex PCR; TCRdb holds only in-frame clones, not every one. The sample has 20,000 to 30,000 clones, around 75% seen once. Germline values: CDR1 SGDLS, CDR2 YYNGEE. Trimming took 2 bases from V and 2 from J, leaving 13 bases between them. The CDR3 has 15 amino acids. Unexposed donor CD4+ T cells date from about 2011-2018, before the COVID-19 pandemic. CD4+ T cells were isolated from the cells after nine to eleven days of culture. Unexposed-donor CD4+ T cells were probed with SARS-CoV-2 S/N and four cold-coronavirus spikes, cells permitting. Cultures received half-medium IL-2 refreshes on days 3 and 7.

The rearrangement links TRBV9 to TRBJ2-5; D not resolved. The sequenced sample consisted of CD4+ T cells from PBMCs, cultured in vitro. The origin of this receptor is a human donor in good health. CDR3 protein: CASSVGNQPQETQYF. The CDR3 bases are TGTGCCAGCAGCGTTGGGAACCAACCGCAAGAGACCCAGTACTTC.